This T cell receptor beta chain was recovered during a study of blood T cell repertoires in COVID-19. Background on the study: Sites across the United States, Italy and Spain contributed samples from acute and convalescent COVID-19.

CDR1 is MNHEY, CDR2 SVGAGI, per germline. V was pared by 8 bases and J by 5 bases, with 9 bases between. The CDR3 is 11 residues long. Original processing notes: Reference gene primer amplification gave estimated nucleated cell counts. Assay: immunoSEQ multiplex PCR; the TCRdb copy retains only in-frame clones and omits some. V and J calls and clone size are as listed in that table; D and trimming were resolved from the DNA. The sample records over 250,000 clones, approximately 83% being singletons. The chain recombines TRBV6-5 with TRBJ1-2; D gene uncertain. Material: peripheral blood. This receptor was taken from a human donor in a cohort sampled during active COVID-19. The CDR3 spells CASRSFYGYTF. CDR3 in DNA: TGTGCCAGCCGTTCTTTTTATGGCTACACCTTC.